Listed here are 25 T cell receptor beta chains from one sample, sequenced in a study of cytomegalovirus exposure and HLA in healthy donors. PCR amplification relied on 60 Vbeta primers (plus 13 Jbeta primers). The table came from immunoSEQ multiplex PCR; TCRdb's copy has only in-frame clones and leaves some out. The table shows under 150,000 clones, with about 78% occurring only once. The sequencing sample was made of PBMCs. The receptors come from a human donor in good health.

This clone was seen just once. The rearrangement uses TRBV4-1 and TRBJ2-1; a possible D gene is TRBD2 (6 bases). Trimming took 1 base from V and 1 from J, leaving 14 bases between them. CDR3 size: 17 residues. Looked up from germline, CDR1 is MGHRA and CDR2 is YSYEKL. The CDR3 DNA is TGCGCCAGCAGCCAAGGTGGCGGCGGGATTTCCTACAATGAGCAGTTCTTC. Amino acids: CASSQGGGGISYNEQFF.

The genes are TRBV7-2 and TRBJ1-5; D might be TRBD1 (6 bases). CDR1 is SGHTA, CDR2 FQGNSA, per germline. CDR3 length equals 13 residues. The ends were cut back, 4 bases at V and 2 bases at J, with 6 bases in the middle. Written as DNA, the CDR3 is TGTGCCAGCAGCTACAGGGGCAATCAGCCCCAGCATTTT. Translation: CASSYRGNQPQHF.

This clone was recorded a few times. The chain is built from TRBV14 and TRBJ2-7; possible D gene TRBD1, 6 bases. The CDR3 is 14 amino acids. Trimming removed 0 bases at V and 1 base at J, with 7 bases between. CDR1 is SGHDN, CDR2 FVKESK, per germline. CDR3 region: CASSQEGQSYEQYF. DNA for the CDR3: TGTGCCAGCAGCCAAGAAGGACAGTCCTACGAGCAGTACTTC.

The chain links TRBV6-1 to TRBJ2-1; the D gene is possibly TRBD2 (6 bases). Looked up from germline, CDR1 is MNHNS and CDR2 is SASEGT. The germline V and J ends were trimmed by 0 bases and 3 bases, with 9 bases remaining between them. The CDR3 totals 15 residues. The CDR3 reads CASSEAYGSYNEQFF. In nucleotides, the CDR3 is TGTGCCAGCAGTGAAGCCTACGGGAGCTACAATGAGCAGTTCTTC.

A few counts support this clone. The DNA of the CDR3 is TGCGCCGGGGAGGACAGGGCAAATTCACCCCTCCACTTT. It translates to CAGEDRANSPLHF. The genes are TRBV10-1 and TRBJ1-6, with 8 nucleotides matching TRBD1. J gave up 7 bases and V 11 bases, and 7 bases lay outside the gene matches. CDR1 is WNHNN and CDR2 is SYGVQD in the germline V gene (reference sequence). The CDR3 covers 13 residues.

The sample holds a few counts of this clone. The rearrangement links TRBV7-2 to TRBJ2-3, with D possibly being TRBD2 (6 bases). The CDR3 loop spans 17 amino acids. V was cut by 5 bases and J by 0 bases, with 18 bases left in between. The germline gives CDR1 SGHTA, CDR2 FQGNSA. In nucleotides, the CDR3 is TGTGCCAGCAGCACACTTTCCGGGACTGTTAGCACAGATACGCAGTATTTT. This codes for CASSTLSGTVSTDTQYF.

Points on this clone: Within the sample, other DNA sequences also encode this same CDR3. In nucleotides, the CDR3 is TGTGCCACCAGCAGGCTACCGGGACTAGCGGTAGATACGCAGTATTTT. As protein: CATSRLPGLAVDTQYF. J is TRBJ2-3 and V is TRBV15; 11 nucleotides align to TRBD2. With 3 bases clipped from V and 5 bases from J, the junction kept 7 bases outside the gene matches. Germline V gives CDR1 LNHNV, CDR2 YYDKDF (reference sequence). The CDR3 sequence is 16 residues long.

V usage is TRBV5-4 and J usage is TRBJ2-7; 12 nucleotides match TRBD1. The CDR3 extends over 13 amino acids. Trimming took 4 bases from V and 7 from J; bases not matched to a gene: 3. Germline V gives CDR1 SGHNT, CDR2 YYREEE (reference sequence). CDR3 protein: CASSQGQGAEQYF. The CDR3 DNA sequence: TGTGCCAGCAGCCAGGGACAGGGGGCAGAGCAGTACTTC.

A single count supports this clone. CDR3 loop: CASSPGQAFGGNTIYF. In DNA form, the CDR3 reads TGTGCCAGCAGCCCGGGACAGGCCTTTGGAGGAAACACCATATATTTT. The chain has TRBV7-9 and TRBJ1-3; TRBD1 matches 8 bases. Trimming took 5 bases from V and 4 from J; bases not matched to a gene: 10. This CDR3 comprises 16 residues. The V gene's germline CDR1 is SEHNR and CDR2 FQNEAQ (reference sequence).

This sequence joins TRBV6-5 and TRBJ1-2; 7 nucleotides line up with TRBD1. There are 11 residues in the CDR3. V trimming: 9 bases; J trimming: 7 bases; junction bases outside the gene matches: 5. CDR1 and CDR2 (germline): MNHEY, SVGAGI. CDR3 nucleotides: TGTGCCAGTACCCAGGGGGGTGGCTACACCTTC. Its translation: CASTQGGGYTF.

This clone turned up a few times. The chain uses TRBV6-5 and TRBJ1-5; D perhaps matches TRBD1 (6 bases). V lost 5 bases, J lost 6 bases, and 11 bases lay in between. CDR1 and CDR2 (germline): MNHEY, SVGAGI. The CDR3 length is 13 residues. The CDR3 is CASSRTVGQPQHF. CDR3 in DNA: TGTGCCAGCAGTAGGACAGTTGGTCAGCCCCAGCATTTT.

In DNA form, the CDR3 reads TGTGCCAGCAGCCAAGCGGTCGTCTCGGGGGTCCGGGAAAAACTGTTTTTT. It specifies CASSQAVVSGVREKLFF. This chain connects TRBV14 to TRBJ1-4; TRBD1 might be the D (5 bases). The CDR3 covers 17 residues. Germline CDR1 and CDR2: SGHDN and FVKESK. V dropped 1 base and J dropped 8 bases, with 20 bases sitting between them.

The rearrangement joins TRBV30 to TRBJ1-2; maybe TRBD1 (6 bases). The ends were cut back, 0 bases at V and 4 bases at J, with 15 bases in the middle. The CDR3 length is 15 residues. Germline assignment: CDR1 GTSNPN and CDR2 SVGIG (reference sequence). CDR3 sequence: CAWSVGLGGRYGYTF. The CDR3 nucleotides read TGTGCCTGGAGTGTAGGCTTAGGGGGACGCTATGGCTACACCTTC. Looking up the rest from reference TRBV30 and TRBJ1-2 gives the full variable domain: SQTIHQWPATLVQPVGSPLSLECTVEGTSNPNLYWYRQAAGRGLQLLFYSVGIGQISSEVPQNLSASRPQDRQFILSSKKLLLSDSGFYLCAWSVGLGGRYGYTFGSGTRLTVV.

CDR3 loop: CASSLDRGKVQGYTF. The CDR3 DNA sequence: TGCGCCAGCAGCTTGGACAGGGGAAAGGTACAAGGCTACACCTTC. The chain employs TRBV5-1 and TRBJ1-2; TRBD1 matches 7 bases. V lost 0 bases and J lost 8; bases outside the gene matches: 10. The CDR3 consists of 15 residues. The V gene's germline CDR1 is SGHRS and CDR2 YFSETQ.

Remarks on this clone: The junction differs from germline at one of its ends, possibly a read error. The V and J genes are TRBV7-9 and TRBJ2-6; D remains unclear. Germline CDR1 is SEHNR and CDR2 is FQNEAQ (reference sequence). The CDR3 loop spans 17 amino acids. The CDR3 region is CSSSLRPVHSGANVLTF. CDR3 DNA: TGTTCCAGCAGCTTACGCCCGGTTCACTCTGGGGCCAACGTCCTGACTTTC.

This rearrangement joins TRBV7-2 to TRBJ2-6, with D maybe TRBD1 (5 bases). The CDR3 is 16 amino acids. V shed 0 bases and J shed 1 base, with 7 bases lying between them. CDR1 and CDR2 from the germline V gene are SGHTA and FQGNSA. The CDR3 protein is CASSLAPGSGANVLTF. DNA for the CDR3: TGTGCCAGCAGCTTAGCGCCAGGGTCTGGGGCCAACGTCCTGACTTTC.

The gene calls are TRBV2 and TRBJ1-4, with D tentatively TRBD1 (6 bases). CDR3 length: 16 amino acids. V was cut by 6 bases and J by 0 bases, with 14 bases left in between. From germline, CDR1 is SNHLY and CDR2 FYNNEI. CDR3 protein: CASRADRHPTNEKLFF. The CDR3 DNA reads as TGTGCCAGCAGGGCCGACAGGCACCCAACTAATGAAAAACTGTTTTTT.

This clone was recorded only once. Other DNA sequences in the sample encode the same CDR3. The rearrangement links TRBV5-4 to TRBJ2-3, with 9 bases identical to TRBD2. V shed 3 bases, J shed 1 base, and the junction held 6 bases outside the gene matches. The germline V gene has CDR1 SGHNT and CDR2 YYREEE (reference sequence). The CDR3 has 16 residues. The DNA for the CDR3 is TGTGCCAGCAGCTGGGGACAGCGGGAGGGCACAGATACGCAGTATTTT. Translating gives CASSWGQREGTDTQYF.

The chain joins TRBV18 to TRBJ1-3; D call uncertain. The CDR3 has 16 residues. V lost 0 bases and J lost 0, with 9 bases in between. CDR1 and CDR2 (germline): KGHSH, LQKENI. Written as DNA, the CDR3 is TGTGCCAGCTCACCACCGGGCCGGCTCTCTGGAAACACCATATATTTT. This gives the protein CASSPPGRLSGNTIYF.

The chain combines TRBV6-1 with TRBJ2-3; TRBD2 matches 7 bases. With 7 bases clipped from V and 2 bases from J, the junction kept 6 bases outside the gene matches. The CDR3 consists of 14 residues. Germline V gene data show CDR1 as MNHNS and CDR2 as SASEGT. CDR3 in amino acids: CASMRGKFTDTQYF. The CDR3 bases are TGTGCCAGCATGCGGGGGAAGTTCACAGATACGCAGTATTTT.

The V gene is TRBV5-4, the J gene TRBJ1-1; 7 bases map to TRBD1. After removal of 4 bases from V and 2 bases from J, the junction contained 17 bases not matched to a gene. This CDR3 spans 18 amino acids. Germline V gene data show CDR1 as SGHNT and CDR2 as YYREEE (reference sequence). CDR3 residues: CASSAGPLLTGINTEAFF. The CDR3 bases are TGTGCCAGCAGCGCCGGTCCCCTATTGACAGGGATCAACACTGAAGCTTTCTTT.

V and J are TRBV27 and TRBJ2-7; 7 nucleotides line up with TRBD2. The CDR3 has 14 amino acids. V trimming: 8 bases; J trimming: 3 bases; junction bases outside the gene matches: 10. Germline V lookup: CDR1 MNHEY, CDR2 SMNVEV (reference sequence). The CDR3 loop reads CASGSLGGSYEQYF. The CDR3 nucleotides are TGTGCCAGCGGCTCATTAGGCGGGAGCTACGAGCAGTACTTC.

The CDR3 DNA is TGTGCCAGCAGCTTGGGCCCCGGGACAGGGAACACCGGGGAGCTGTTTTTT. Encoded protein: CASSLGPGTGNTGELFF. This chain connects TRBV5-6 to TRBJ2-2; 8 bases are a match to TRBD1. The J segment lost 1 base and the V segment lost 0 bases, leaving 5 bases of the junction unmatched. This CDR3 comprises 17 residues. In germline, CDR1 is SGHDT, CDR2 YYEEEE.

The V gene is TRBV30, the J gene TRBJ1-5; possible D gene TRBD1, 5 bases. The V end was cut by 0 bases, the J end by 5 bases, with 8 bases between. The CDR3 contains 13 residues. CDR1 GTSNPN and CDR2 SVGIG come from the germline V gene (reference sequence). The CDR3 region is CAWSVGGDQPQHF. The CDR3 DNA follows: TGTGCCTGGAGTGTGGGGGGAGATCAGCCCCAGCATTTT.

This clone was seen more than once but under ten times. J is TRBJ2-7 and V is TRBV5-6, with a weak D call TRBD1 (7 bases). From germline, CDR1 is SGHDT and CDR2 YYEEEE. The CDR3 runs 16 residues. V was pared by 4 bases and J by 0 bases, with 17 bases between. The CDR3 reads CASSLQTRGPSYEQYF. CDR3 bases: TGTGCCAGCAGCCTCCAGACTAGGGGGCCCTCCTACGAGCAGTACTTC.